This T cell receptor (beta chain) appears in the sequencing data of a study of naive and memory T cell subsets. Treatment specified: skin biopsy from PPD injection site in Mantoux-positive individual. A UMI-containing oligonucleotide was joined by 3' ligation to the TCR cDNA template. Individuals with a positive Mantoux test gave biopsies from PPD-injected skin. CDR3 length: 15 amino acids. Unmatched junction bases numbered 9, after V lost 0 bases and J lost 4 bases. The germline V gene encodes CDR1 DFQATT and CDR2 SNEGSKA (reference sequence). The SP2 primer and nested alpha and beta constant region primers amplified ligated cDNA in four rounds. TCRdb reprocessed the UMI-ligation and nested PCR reads with MiXCR, giving one entry per CDR3 protein. The table has more than 30,000 distinct CDR3 sequences, about 7.4% seen once.

The chain has TRBV20-1 and TRBJ2-7; TRBD1 agrees at 7 bases. The source was skin, collected from a tuberculin skin test site. This sequence was found in an adult in good health. The CDR3 nucleotides read TGCAGTGCTAGAGATTCCGGTTCCAGGGGGTACGAGCAGTACTTC. Translation: CSARDSGSRGYEQYF.